This passage covers 21 T cell receptor beta chains from one sample sequenced in a study of T cells in localized non-small cell lung cancer. Profiling relied on immunoSEQ multiplex PCR, and the TCRdb table lists in-frame clones only, not all of them. Found here are 1,500 to 2,000 clones, 27% of them singletons; the top ten hold more than 10%. The sample in question was lung tumor tissue, obtained before any cancer treatment. Receptor source: a female donor older than 55 with stage II lung adenocarcinoma.

The genes are TRBV30 and TRBJ2-4, with D tentatively TRBD2 (5 bases). CDR3 size: 13 residues. Germline V gives CDR1 GTSNPN, CDR2 SVGIG (reference sequence). V shed 6 bases and J shed 0 bases, with 9 bases lying between them. In nucleotides, the CDR3 is TGTGCCTGCGAGGGAGTAGCCAAAAACATTCAGTACTTC. Its protein is CACEGVAKNIQYF.

This clone was counted once. This sequence joins TRBV25-1 and TRBJ2-3; 12 bases agree with TRBD2. Looked up from germline, CDR1 is MGHDK and CDR2 is SYGVNS. Germline trimming cut 5 bases from V and 4 bases from J; bases unmatched to any gene: 1. This CDR3 is built from 14 residues. CDR3 DNA: TGTGCCAGCAGTCTAGCGGGAGGGCCAGATACGCAGTATTTT. Protein sequence: CASSLAGGPDTQYF.

The genes are TRBV19 and TRBJ1-2; D unclear. Trimming took 5 bases from V and 2 from J, leaving 15 bases between them. Germline V gives CDR1 LNHDA, CDR2 SQIVND (reference sequence). The CDR3 is 15 amino acids. Here the CDR3 DNA reads TGTGCCAGTAGTCAGGTGAATTTTAGAAACTATGGCTACACCTTC. It encodes CASSQVNFRNYGYTF.

The CDR3 here is CASTDRGVGEQYF. DNA for the CDR3: TGTGCCAGTACGGACAGGGGAGTTGGCGAGCAGTACTTC. The V and J genes are TRBV19 and TRBJ2-7; TRBD1 aligns across 9 bases. CDR3 length: 13 amino acids. The V and J ends lost 7 bases and 6 bases, in that order; junction bases with no gene match: 7. CDR1 and CDR2 from the germline V gene are LNHDA and SQIVND (reference sequence). The variable domain in full, with the rest retrieved from reference TRBV19 and TRBJ2-7, is DGGITQSPKYLFRKEGQNVTLSCEQNLNHDAMYWYRQDPGQGLRLIYYSQIVNDFQKGDIAEGYSVSREKKESFPLTVTSAQKNPTAFYLCASTDRGVGEQYFGPGTRLTVT.

This sequence joins TRBV28 and TRBJ1-5; D remains ambiguous. V gave up 2 bases and J gave up 4 bases, with 9 bases separating them. CDR1 is MDHEN, CDR2 SYDVKM, per germline. This CDR3 region has 14 residues. The CDR3 sequence is CASSLGADNQPQHF. The CDR3 DNA sequence: TGTGCCAGCAGTTTAGGAGCAGATAATCAGCCCCAGCATTTT.

This clone was seen more than once but under ten times. The germline gene is not matched at one end of the junction; a read error may be the cause. CDR3 residues: CASSLGAGGGETQYF. The CDR3 nucleotides read TGTGCTAGCAGCTTAGGGGCAGGGGGCGGCGAGACCCAGTACTTC. The rearrangement links TRBV7-6 to TRBJ2-5; 8 nucleotides line up with TRBD1. Germline CDR1 SGHVS, CDR2 FNYEAQ. The CDR3 runs 15 residues.

This clone is classed as large (0.1 to 1%). The chain carries TRBV19 and TRBJ2-3; a possible D gene is TRBD2 (6 bases). V was pared by 10 bases and J by 3 bases, with 14 bases between. The germline V gene has CDR1 LNHDA and CDR2 SQIVND (reference sequence). The CDR3 extends over 13 amino acids. The CDR3: CATLAEGTDTQYF. The CDR3 DNA reads as TGTGCCACTTTAGCGGAGGGGACAGATACGCAGTATTTT.

V gene TRBV19 combines with J gene TRBJ1-2; no clear D. This CDR3 comprises 12 residues. The germline V gene encodes CDR1 LNHDA and CDR2 SQIVND (reference sequence). Deletions cut 8 bases from V and 4 bases from J, with 11 bases between. The CDR3 bases are TGTGCCAGTTCCTGGGCCTTCTATGGCTACACCTTC. Translating it yields CASSWAFYGYTF.

In its sample, this clone was seen a few times. The V call is TRBV28, the J call TRBJ1-1, with unresolved D. The CDR3 spans 12 residues. The V and J ends lost 6 bases and 1 base respectively, with 6 bases between them. CDR1 is MDHEN, CDR2 SYDVKM, per germline. In DNA form, the CDR3 reads TGTGCCAGCAGGGATGAGAACACTGAAGCTTTCTTT. This translates into CASRDENTEAFF.

The chain is built from TRBV19 and TRBJ2-3; 9 bases are shared with TRBD1. The CDR3 is 15 amino acids. The J segment lost 4 bases and the V segment lost 9 bases, leaving 11 bases of the junction unmatched. Germline CDR1 LNHDA, CDR2 SQIVND (reference sequence). Here the CDR3 DNA reads TGTGCCAGCAGGGACAGGGTCACGGATGCAGATACGCAGTATTTT. Translation gives CASRDRVTDADTQYF.

The V and J genes are TRBV18 and TRBJ2-7, with 9 bases identical to TRBD1. J was trimmed by 6 bases and V by 3 bases; bases with no gene match: 9. The length of the CDR3 is 15 residues. In germline, CDR1 is KGHSH, CDR2 LQKENI. The CDR3 loop reads CASSPNSGTGSEQYF. The CDR3, as DNA: TGTGCCAGCTCACCCAATTCCGGGACAGGGAGCGAGCAGTACTTC.

This chain uses TRBV18 with TRBJ1-2; D gene ambiguous. V lost 0 bases, J lost 2 bases, and 4 bases lay in between. Germline-derived CDR1 and CDR2 are KGHSH and LQKENI. The CDR3 is 13 residues long. The CDR3 bases are TGTGCCAGCTCACCACCGGAAAACTATGGCTACACCTTC. Translating it yields CASSPPENYGYTF.

CDR3 sequence reads: CSVDRGRYNEQFF. CDR3 DNA: TGCAGCGTTGACAGGGGGCGATACAATGAGCAGTTCTTC. This sequence joins TRBV29-1 and TRBJ2-1; 8 bases line up with TRBD1. Trimming cost V 3 bases and J 4 bases; bases outside gene matches: 2. Germline CDR1 and CDR2: SQVTM and ANQGSEA. The CDR3 consists of 13 residues.

This clone has only one observation. The V and J genes are TRBV18 and TRBJ2-3, with D uncertain. The CDR3 is made up of 16 amino acids. Germline CDR1 KGHSH, CDR2 LQKENI. Trimming left V 4 bases short and J 2 bases short, with 16 bases between. DNA of the CDR3: TGTGCCAGCTCACTTCGACCTCCATTTGTCACAGATACGCAGTATTTT. It is translated as CASSLRPPFVTDTQYF. Supplemented by reference TRBV18 and TRBJ2-3, the full variable domain reads NAGVMQNPRHLVRRRGQEARLRCSPMKGHSHVYWYRQLPEEGLKFMVYLQKENIIDESGMPKERFSAEFPKEGPSILRIQQVVRGDSAAYFCASSLRPPFVTDTQYFGPGTRLTVL.

This clone was observed a few times. The V call is TRBV30, the J call TRBJ1-6; D is perhaps TRBD1 (6 bases). Germline CDR1 reads GTSNPN; CDR2 reads SVGIG (reference sequence). The CDR3 consists of 14 residues. The V end lost 0 bases, the J end lost 3 bases, and 6 bases lay between the germline ends. The CDR3, as DNA: TGTGCCTGGAGTGTACAGGGCTATAATTCACCCCTCCACTTT. Translating it yields CAWSVQGYNSPLHF.

This chain uses TRBV5-1 with TRBJ2-2; a possible D gene is TRBD1 (6 bases). With 4 bases removed from V and 5 bases from J, the gap between germline ends came to 12 bases. The germline V gene has CDR1 SGHRS and CDR2 YFSETQ. This CDR3 has 14 residues. The DNA for the CDR3 is TGCGCCAGCAGCCCAAGAACAGGGACCGGGGAGCTGTTTTTT. It yields the protein CASSPRTGTGELFF.

The V gene is TRBV11-3, the J gene TRBJ1-1; D remains ambiguous. Trimming took off 1 base at V and 0 bases at J, with 9 bases between the two ends. Germline CDR1 and CDR2: SGHNT and YENEEA. This CDR3 spans 15 amino acids. The CDR3: CASSLGVQMNTEAFF. As DNA, the CDR3 is TGTGCCAGCAGCTTAGGTGTACAGATGAACACTGAAGCTTTCTTT.

The genes are TRBV7-8 and TRBJ2-7, with a tentative D call TRBD1 (6 bases). The CDR3 spans 13 residues. V lost 4 bases and J lost 7, with 14 bases in between. The germline V gene encodes CDR1 SGHVS and CDR2 FQNEAQ. The CDR3 bases are TGTGCCAGCAGCTCAACAGGGCTGGGGGAGCAGTACTTC. This gives the protein CASSSTGLGEQYF. Full variable domain (missing parts from reference TRBV7-8 and TRBJ2-7): GAGVSQSPRYKVAKRGQDVALRCDPISGHVSLFWYQQALGQGPEFLTYFQNEAQLDKSGLPSDRFFAERPEGSVSTLKIQRTQQEDSAVYLCASSSTGLGEQYFGPGTRLTVT.

The rearrangement links TRBV5-1 to TRBJ1-3; no clear D gene. V lost 2 bases, J lost 8 bases, and 20 bases lay in between. Germline lookup yields CDR1 SGHRS and CDR2 YFSETQ. The CDR3 spans 16 residues. CDR3 nucleotides: TGCGCCAGCAGCTTTACCGCCGGGATCACTGGGGACACCATATATTTT. Its protein is CASSFTAGITGDTIYF.

This clone turned up a few times. The chain employs TRBV18 and TRBJ2-7; maybe TRBD2 (5 bases). The CDR3 extends over 14 amino acids. Trimming shortened V by 0 bases and J by 4 bases, and 10 bases separated the two germline ends. The germline V gene encodes CDR1 KGHSH and CDR2 LQKENI. The CDR3 DNA reads as TGTGCCAGCTCACCACCCGGACGGGAATACGAGCAGTACTTC. The encoded protein is CASSPPGREYEQYF.

This sequence joins TRBV30 and TRBJ2-1; 14 nucleotides line up with TRBD2. Germline values: CDR1 GTSNPN, CDR2 SVGIG (reference sequence). This CDR3 is built from 14 residues. V dropped 4 bases and J dropped 9; count of bases not matched to a gene: 5. CDR3 DNA: TGTGCCTGGACCGGGACTAGCGGGAGTAGTGAGCAGTTCTTC. Protein product: CAWTGTSGSSEQFF.